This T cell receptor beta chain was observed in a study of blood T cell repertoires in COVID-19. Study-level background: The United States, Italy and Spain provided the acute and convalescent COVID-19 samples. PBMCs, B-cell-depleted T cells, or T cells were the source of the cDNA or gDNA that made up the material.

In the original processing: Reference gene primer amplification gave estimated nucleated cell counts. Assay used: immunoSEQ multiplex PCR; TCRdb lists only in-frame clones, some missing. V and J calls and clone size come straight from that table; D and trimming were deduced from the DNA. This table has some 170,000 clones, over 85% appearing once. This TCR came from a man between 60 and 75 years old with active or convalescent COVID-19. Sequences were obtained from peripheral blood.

The CDR3 loop reads CASSSLNSLVTEAFF. The CDR3 bases are TGTGCCAGCAGCTCCCTTAATAGCCTGGTCACTGAAGCTTTCTTT. The rearrangement joins TRBV9 to TRBJ1-1; D is uncertain. Deletions cut 4 bases from V and 4 bases from J, with 17 bases between. Looked up from germline, CDR1 is SGDLS and CDR2 is YYNGEE. CDR3 length: 15 amino acids.